This record concerns one T cell receptor beta chain sequence. Its antigen is still unknown. The CDR3 consists of 14 residues. V was trimmed by 6 bases and J by 8 bases, leaving 20 bases between them. The entry originates in a study of T-cell reconstitution after alpha-beta-depleted transplantation in children. Study outcomes and limitations: T-cell counts and diversity at one year post-transplant came mainly from newly produced T cells. Some patients' high day-60 TCRbeta diversity was traced to surviving recipient T cells and thymic progenitors. Reports say that about two months after transplant, the alpha-beta T cells came out of several hundred graft clones that had expanded.

Unique molecular identifiers were used to barcode this TCRbeta library. TCRdb analysed the PCR reads with MiXCR anew, one entry per CDR3 protein. Among about 980,000 distinct CDR3 sequences listed, around 30% were seen once. The TCR sequence derives from a boy in the first two years of life who had a stem cell transplant for SCID, so the T cells may come from the graft donor. The chain is built from TRBV12-3 or TRBV12-4 and TRBJ2-7; TRBD1 might be the D (6 bases). This sample comprised PBMCs, mostly from graft donor cells, obtained 360 days after TCRalphabeta/CD19-depleted stem cell transplant. The CDR3 reads CASSPRDMGRQQYF. The CDR3 DNA reads TGTGCCAGCAGCCCCCGGGACATGGGGCGGCAGCAGTACTTC.